A single sample gave rise to the 14 T cell receptor beta chains below, sequenced in a study of CD4 T cells in relation to SARS-CoV-2 and coronaviruses. Antigens for these TCRs are unknown. Data came from immunoSEQ multiplex PCR; TCRdb stores just in-frame clones and leaves some out. This table has around 40,000 clones, 84% appearing once. Input material: naive CD4+ T cells from PBMCs, cultured in vitro. Regarding subset: naive CD4+ T cells isolated by negative enrichment. These receptors came from an adult with COVID-19.

This clone has a single count. The gene calls are TRBV28 and TRBJ2-7; no reliable D call. The CDR3 covers 14 residues. Trimming pared 6 bases from V and 3 bases from J, leaving 15 bases between. Germline-derived CDR1 and CDR2 are MDHEN and SYDVKM. The CDR3 sequence is CASSDAPYRYEQYF. For the CDR3, the DNA is TGTGCCAGCAGCGACGCTCCATACCGCTACGAGCAGTACTTC.

This chain links TRBV6-5 with TRBJ1-4; no reliable D call. The CDR3 extends over 10 amino acids. Germline CDR1 reads MNHEY; CDR2 reads SVGAGI. Trimming stripped 8 bases from V and 8 bases from J, with 6 bases between. The CDR3: CASLKEKLFF. CDR3 in DNA: TGTGCCAGCCTCAAGGAAAAACTGTTTTTT.

In DNA, the CDR3 is TGTGCCAGCGAAAGGACAGGGGGCCATTCACCCCTCCACTTT. Encoded protein: CASERTGGHSPLHF. This chain uses TRBV28 with TRBJ1-6, with 11 bases aligning to TRBD1. Germline CDR1 reads MDHEN; CDR2 reads SYDVKM. The CDR3 length is 14 residues. V lost 8 bases, J lost 8 bases, and 5 bases stayed unmatched.

J is TRBJ2-7 and V is TRBV6-6, with D perhaps matching TRBD1 or TRBD2 (6 bases each). This CDR3 is built from 17 residues. Germline CDR1 and CDR2: MNHNY and SVGAGI (reference sequence). The V end lost 5 bases, the J end lost 0 bases, and 20 bases lay between the germline ends. The CDR3 nucleotides are TGTGCCAGCAGTCGCGACAGGCGGGCGGGACTCTCCTACGAGCAGTACTTC. Its translation is CASSRDRRAGLSYEQYF.

The CDR3, as DNA: TGTGCCAGCACGGACAGAAGCTCTGGAAACACCATATATTTT. As protein: CASTDRSSGNTIYF. The chain links TRBV25-1 to TRBJ1-3; weak D call: TRBD1 (6 bases). V was pared by 7 bases and J by 0 bases, with 10 bases between. The CDR3 runs 14 residues. CDR1 and CDR2 (germline): MGHDK, SYGVNS.

The V call is TRBV19, the J call TRBJ2-4; 9 positions agree with TRBD1. The junction had 5 bases not matched to a gene; V was cut back by 3 bases and J by 2 bases. Germline CDR1 is LNHDA and CDR2 is SQIVND (reference sequence). The CDR3 extends over 16 amino acids. The CDR3 nucleotides are TGTGCCAGTAGTATGCCGGGACAGGGACCCAAAAACATTCAGTACTTC. Its protein is CASSMPGQGPKNIQYF.

This chain connects TRBV6-2 or TRBV6-3 to TRBJ1-1; no clear D gene. Deletions cut 6 bases from V and 3 bases from J, with 14 bases between. The CDR3 extends over 14 amino acids. Germline V gene sequence: CDR1 MNHEY, CDR2 SVGEGT. The CDR3 sequence: CASSRRARDTEAFF. The DNA for the CDR3 is TGTGCCAGCAGCCGCCGGGCCAGAGACACTGAAGCTTTCTTT.

This chain connects TRBV29-1 to TRBJ2-1; TRBD2 aligns across 7 bases. In germline, CDR1 is SQVTM, CDR2 ANQGSEA. V trimming: 3 bases; J trimming: 7 bases; junction bases outside the gene matches: 3. The CDR3 extends over 12 amino acids. DNA of the CDR3: TGCAGCGTTGAGCGGGAGTGGAATGAGCAGTTCTTC. As protein: CSVEREWNEQFF.

This clone was seen a single time. CDR3 DNA: TGTGCCAGCAGCTCGCGGCGGTATAGCAATCAGCCCCAGCATTTT. This encodes CASSSRRYSNQPQHF. V gene TRBV7-2 combines with J gene TRBJ1-5; D is uncertain. Germline CDR1 SGHTA, CDR2 FQGNSA. This CDR3 region has 15 residues. V was cut by 4 bases and J by 0 bases, with 10 bases left in between.

The rearrangement links TRBV5-1 to TRBJ2-3; D not resolved. V lost 5 bases, J lost 6 bases, and 19 bases lay in between. This CDR3 is built from 15 residues. Per germline, CDR1 SGHRS and CDR2 YFSETQ. This chain's CDR3 is CASRDREQLADTQYF. The CDR3 region has the DNA TGCGCCAGCAGGGACCGAGAGCAACTCGCGGATACGCAGTATTTT.

V gene TRBV18 combines with J gene TRBJ2-7; D uncertain. V was trimmed by 2 bases and J by 2 bases, leaving 4 bases between them. From germline, CDR1 is KGHSH and CDR2 LQKENI. The CDR3 length is 12 residues. CDR3 residues: CASSPTTYEQYF. The DNA for the CDR3 is TGTGCCAGCTCACCAACCACCTACGAGCAGTACTTC.

The CDR3 reads CASSPGGPQHF. For the CDR3, the DNA is TGTGCCAGCTCACCAGGCGGTCCCCAGCATTTT. V is TRBV18 and J is TRBJ1-5; D gene unclear. CDR1 is KGHSH and CDR2 is LQKENI in the germline V gene. This CDR3 region has 11 residues. Trimming pared 2 bases from V and 10 bases from J, leaving 6 bases between.

This clone was seen a few times. This chain links TRBV4-1 with TRBJ1-5; D remains unclear. CDR1 and CDR2 from the germline V gene are MGHRA and YSYEKL. Trimming cost V 0 bases and J 5 bases, with 14 bases left between them. The CDR3 sequence is 16 residues long. The CDR3 DNA reads TGCGCCAGCAGCCAAGACGGCCGGGGATTAGATCAGCCCCAGCATTTT. Translation: CASSQDGRGLDQPQHF.

This clone turned up a few times. The chain is built from TRBV28 and TRBJ2-7, with TRBD1 matching over 9 bases. CDR1 is MDHEN and CDR2 is SYDVKM in the germline V gene. This CDR3 comprises 14 residues. Germline trimming cut 5 bases from V and 10 bases from J; bases unmatched to any gene: 12. The CDR3 reads CASSHRGQGLGQYF. The CDR3 DNA sequence: TGTGCCAGCAGTCACAGGGGGCAGGGTCTCGGTCAGTACTTC.